A selection of T cell receptor beta chains follows, all from one sample in a study of T cell repertoires in cytomegalovirus infection. MiXCR was run by TCRdb on the reads, yielding one entry per CDR3 protein. This table has 35,000 or so distinct CDR3 sequences, 40% to 65% appearing once. Antigens for these TCRs are unknown. The sample was CD8+ T cells from cultured PBMCs, taken from culture after CMV antigen stimulation. The receptors originated from a human donor in good health (CMV status not recorded). Some clones in this sample may be carry-over from other donors' samples. The conserved cysteine and the conserved F or W are not part of the CDR3 here. The order of the fields is J gene, V gene, CDR3 protein.

j_call: TRBJ2-1; v_call: TRBV5-1; cdr3_aa: ASSRPVGLHTNNEQF
j_call: TRBJ1-1; v_call: TRBV7-8; cdr3_aa: ASKKGAINTEAF
j_call: TRBJ2-2; v_call: TRBV7-8; cdr3_aa: ASSLVETSGSGTGELF
j_call: TRBJ2-1; v_call: TRBV4-2; cdr3_aa: ASSQEAGGFYNEQF
j_call: TRBJ1-3; v_call: TRBV11-2; cdr3_aa: ASSLDPRVSGNTIY
j_call: TRBJ2-1; v_call: TRBV27; cdr3_aa: ASKRRGPGYNEQF
j_call: TRBJ2-1; v_call: TRBV20-1; cdr3_aa: SAPSYNEQF
j_call: TRBJ2-1; v_call: TRBV5-1; cdr3_aa: ASSLTAGGYNEQF
j_call: TRBJ1-1; v_call: TRBV15; cdr3_aa: ATSGTRAMNTEAF
j_call: TRBJ1-1; v_call: TRBV11-1; cdr3_aa: ASSSRTTTEAF
j_call: TRBJ2-1; v_call: TRBV27; cdr3_aa: ASTVGLSSYNEQF
j_call: TRBJ2-3; v_call: TRBV11-2; cdr3_aa: ASSLGRRAGTDTQY
j_call: TRBJ2-2; v_call: TRBV12-3/TRBV12-4; cdr3_aa: ATSPVVPGIGELF
j_call: TRBJ2-3; v_call: TRBV7-2; cdr3_aa: ASSRTSGRGVDTQY
j_call: TRBJ2-7; v_call: TRBV12-3/TRBV12-4; cdr3_aa: ASRGGRAGEQY
j_call: TRBJ2-1; v_call: TRBV4-1; cdr3_aa: ASSSRGAGNEQF
j_call: TRBJ1-1; v_call: TRBV5-1; cdr3_aa: ASSLNRGGRTEAF
j_call: TRBJ1-4; v_call: TRBV12-3/TRBV12-4; cdr3_aa: ASSLGQINEKLF
j_call: TRBJ2-5; v_call: TRBV6-1; cdr3_aa: ASSDRTGASPQETQY
j_call: TRBJ1-1; v_call: TRBV20-1; cdr3_aa: SAADRVNTEAF
j_call: TRBJ2-7; v_call: TRBV6-1; cdr3_aa: ASSEAPGSSSYEQY
j_call: TRBJ1-1; v_call: TRBV27; cdr3_aa: AARKSERTEAF
j_call: TRBJ1-6; v_call: TRBV7-2; cdr3_aa: ASSPRQSYNSPLH
j_call: TRBJ2-1; v_call: TRBV2; cdr3_aa: ASSESRDRPGGYNEQF
j_call: TRBJ2-7; v_call: TRBV7-9; cdr3_aa: ASSPRLAGGGYEQY
j_call: TRBJ2-7; v_call: TRBV20-1; cdr3_aa: SARIPDRGGEQY
j_call: TRBJ2-2; v_call: TRBV28; cdr3_aa: ASSPPGNTGELF
j_call: TRBJ2-3; v_call: TRBV4-1; cdr3_aa: ASSQDQGADTQY
j_call: TRBJ2-6; v_call: TRBV19; cdr3_aa: ATGGIRSSSGANVLT
j_call: TRBJ2-7; v_call: TRBV20-1; cdr3_aa: SAPRRDMYEQY
j_call: TRBJ1-1; v_call: TRBV7-8; cdr3_aa: ASSLTGEVTEAF
j_call: TRBJ1-1; v_call: TRBV5-4; cdr3_aa: ASSFRTENTEAF
j_call: TRBJ1-1; v_call: TRBV4-2; cdr3_aa: ASSQGSTEAF
j_call: TRBJ1-1; v_call: TRBV28; cdr3_aa: ASSDLEAF
j_call: TRBJ1-1; v_call: TRBV20-1; cdr3_aa: SAFTSRSLNTEAF
j_call: TRBJ1-6; v_call: TRBV7-9; cdr3_aa: ASSRGNSPLH
j_call: TRBJ1-1; v_call: TRBV2; cdr3_aa: ASSEPGQTIVENTEAF
j_call: TRBJ2-2; v_call: TRBV7-2; cdr3_aa: ASSLGLVGGGGELF
j_call: TRBJ2-3; v_call: TRBV7-8; cdr3_aa: ASSYGLAGTDTQY
j_call: TRBJ2-7; v_call: TRBV7-8; cdr3_aa: ASSLGSGAEQY
j_call: TRBJ2-3; v_call: TRBV9; cdr3_aa: ASSEVGRSTDTQY
j_call: TRBJ2-1; v_call: TRBV7-6; cdr3_aa: ASSRQQGYNEQL
j_call: TRBJ2-1; v_call: TRBV7-8; cdr3_aa: ASSLRRQGHNEQF
j_call: TRBJ2-2; v_call: TRBV9; cdr3_aa: ASSPTGAGELF
j_call: TRBJ1-1; v_call: TRBV20-1; cdr3_aa: SARWARNTEAF
j_call: TRBJ2-7; v_call: TRBV5-1; cdr3_aa: ASTLNQGASPSYEQY
j_call: TRBJ1-5; v_call: TRBV24-1; cdr3_aa: ATSEDTGVNQPQH
j_call: TRBJ2-1; v_call: TRBV12-3/TRBV12-4; cdr3_aa: ASTWGGTGEQF
j_call: TRBJ1-1; v_call: TRBV12-3/TRBV12-4; cdr3_aa: ASSTGGGTEAF
j_call: TRBJ2-7; v_call: TRBV2; cdr3_aa: ASRMGQAMGHEQY